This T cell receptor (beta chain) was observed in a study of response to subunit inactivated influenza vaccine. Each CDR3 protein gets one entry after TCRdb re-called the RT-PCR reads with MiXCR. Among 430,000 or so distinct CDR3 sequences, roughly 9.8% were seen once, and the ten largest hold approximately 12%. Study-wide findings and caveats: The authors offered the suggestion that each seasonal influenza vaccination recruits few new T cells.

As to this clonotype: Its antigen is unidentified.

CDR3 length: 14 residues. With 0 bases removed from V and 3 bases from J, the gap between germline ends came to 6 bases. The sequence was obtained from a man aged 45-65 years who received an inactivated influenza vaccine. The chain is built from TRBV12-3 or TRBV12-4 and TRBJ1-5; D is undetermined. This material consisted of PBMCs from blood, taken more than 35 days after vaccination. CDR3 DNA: TGTGCCAGCAGTTTAGCCCAGTTCAATCAGCCCCAGCATTTT. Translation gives CASSLAQFNQPQHF.